This T cell receptor beta chain was identified in a study of blood T cells in healthy people across ages. Study-wide points: Donors of long life had a larger count of naive CD4+ cells and greater diversity than aged donors.

The second PCR ran about 6 to 12 cycles with a sample-barcoded 5' primer and J-beta primers. TCRdb independently ran MiXCR on the 5' RACE reads; one entry per CDR3 protein. The table shows 1.5 million or so distinct CDR3 sequences, with approximately 43% occurring only once. A note on this clonotype: Its specificity is unknown.

The CDR3 is 15 residues long. Germline-derived CDR1 and CDR2 are DFQATT and SNEGSKA (reference sequence). The V end lost 5 bases, the J end lost 5 bases, and 19 bases lay between the germline ends. This rearrangement joins TRBV20-1 to TRBJ2-1; weak D call: TRBD1 (6 bases). This clonotype was sampled from a woman aged 18-29 years in good health. The sequencing sample was made of blood. The CDR3 nucleotides read TGCAGTGCTTTCAACAGGGTGTATGTTGACAATGAGCAGTTCTTC. It specifies CSAFNRVYVDNEQFF.